This note documents a single TCR beta chain sequence. There are 14 residues in the CDR3. The V end lost 6 bases, the J end lost 0 bases, and 12 bases lay between the germline ends. Per germline, CDR1 SGHNT and CDR2 YYREEE (reference sequence). The entry originates in a study of T-cell memory formation after mild COVID-19. MiXCR was run by TCRdb on the 5' RACE reads, yielding one entry per CDR3 protein. Seen here are about 560,000 distinct CDR3 sequences, 15% to 20% observed once, and the top ten hold roughly 8.2%. The chain is built from TRBV5-4 and TRBJ1-1; D not certain. The sequence derives from an adult woman who had mild COVID-19 (a few samples of this study predate the infection). Cell type and time point are not known. Sequencing was carried out using PBMCs or a T cell subset sorted from them (not recorded which). CDR3 sequence reads: CASTPEHMNTEAFF. DNA of the CDR3: TGTGCCAGCACCCCAGAGCACATGAACACTGAAGCTTTCTTT.